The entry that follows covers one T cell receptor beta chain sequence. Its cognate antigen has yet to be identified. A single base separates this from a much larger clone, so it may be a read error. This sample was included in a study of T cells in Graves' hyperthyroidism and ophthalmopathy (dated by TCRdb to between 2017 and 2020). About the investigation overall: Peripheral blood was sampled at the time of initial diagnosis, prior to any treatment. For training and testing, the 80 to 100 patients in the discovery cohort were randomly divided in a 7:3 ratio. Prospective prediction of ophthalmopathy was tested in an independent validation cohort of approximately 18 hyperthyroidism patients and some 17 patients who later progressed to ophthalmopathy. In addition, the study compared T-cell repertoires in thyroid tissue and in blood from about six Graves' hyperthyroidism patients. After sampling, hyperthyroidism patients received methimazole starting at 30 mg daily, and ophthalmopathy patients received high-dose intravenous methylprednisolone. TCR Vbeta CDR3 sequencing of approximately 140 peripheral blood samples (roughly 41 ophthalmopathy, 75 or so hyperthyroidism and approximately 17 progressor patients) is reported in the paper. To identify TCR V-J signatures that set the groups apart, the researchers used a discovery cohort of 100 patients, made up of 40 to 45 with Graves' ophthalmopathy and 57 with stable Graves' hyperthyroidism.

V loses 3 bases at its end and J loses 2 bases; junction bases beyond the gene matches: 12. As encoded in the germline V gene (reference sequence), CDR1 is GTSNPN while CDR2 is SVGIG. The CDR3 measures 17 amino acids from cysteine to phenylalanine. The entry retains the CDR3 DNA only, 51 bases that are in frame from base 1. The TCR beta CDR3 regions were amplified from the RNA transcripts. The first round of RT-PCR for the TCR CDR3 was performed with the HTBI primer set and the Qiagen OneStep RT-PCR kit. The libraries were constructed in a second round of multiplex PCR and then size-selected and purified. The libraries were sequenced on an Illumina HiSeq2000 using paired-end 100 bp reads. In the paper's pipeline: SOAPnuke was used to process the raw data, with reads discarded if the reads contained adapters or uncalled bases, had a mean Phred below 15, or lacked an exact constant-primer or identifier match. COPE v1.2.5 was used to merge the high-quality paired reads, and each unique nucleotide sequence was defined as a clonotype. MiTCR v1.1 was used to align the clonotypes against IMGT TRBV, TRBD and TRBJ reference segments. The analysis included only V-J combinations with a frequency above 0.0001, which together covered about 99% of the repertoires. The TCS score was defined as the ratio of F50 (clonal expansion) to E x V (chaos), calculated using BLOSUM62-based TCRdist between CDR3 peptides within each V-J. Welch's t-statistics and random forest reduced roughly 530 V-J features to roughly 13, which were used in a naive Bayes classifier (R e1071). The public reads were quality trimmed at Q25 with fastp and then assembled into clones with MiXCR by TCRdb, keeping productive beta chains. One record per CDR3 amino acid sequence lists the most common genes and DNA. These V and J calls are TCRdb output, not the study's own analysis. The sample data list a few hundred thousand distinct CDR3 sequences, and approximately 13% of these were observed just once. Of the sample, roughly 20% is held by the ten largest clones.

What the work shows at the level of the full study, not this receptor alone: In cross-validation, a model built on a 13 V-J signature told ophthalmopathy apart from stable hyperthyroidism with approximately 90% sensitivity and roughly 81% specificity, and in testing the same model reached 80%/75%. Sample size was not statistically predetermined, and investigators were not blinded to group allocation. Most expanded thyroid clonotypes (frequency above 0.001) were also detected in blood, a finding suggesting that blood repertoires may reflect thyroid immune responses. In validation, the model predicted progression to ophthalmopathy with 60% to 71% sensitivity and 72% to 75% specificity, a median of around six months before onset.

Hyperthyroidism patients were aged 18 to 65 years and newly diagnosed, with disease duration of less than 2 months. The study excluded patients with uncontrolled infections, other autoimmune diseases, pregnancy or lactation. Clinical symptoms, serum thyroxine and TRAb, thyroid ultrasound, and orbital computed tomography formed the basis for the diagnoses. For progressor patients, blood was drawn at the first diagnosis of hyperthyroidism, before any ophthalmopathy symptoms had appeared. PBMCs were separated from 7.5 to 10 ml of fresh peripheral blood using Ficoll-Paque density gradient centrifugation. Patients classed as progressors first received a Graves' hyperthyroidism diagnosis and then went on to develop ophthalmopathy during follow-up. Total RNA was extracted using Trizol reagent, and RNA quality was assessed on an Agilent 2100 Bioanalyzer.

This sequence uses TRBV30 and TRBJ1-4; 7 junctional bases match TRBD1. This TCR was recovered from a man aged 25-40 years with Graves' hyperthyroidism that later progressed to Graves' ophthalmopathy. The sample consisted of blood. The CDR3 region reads CAWRARQGGVTNEKLFF. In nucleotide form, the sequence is TGTGCCTGGAGGGCGAGACAGGGTGGTGTGACTAATGAAAAACTGTTTTTT.